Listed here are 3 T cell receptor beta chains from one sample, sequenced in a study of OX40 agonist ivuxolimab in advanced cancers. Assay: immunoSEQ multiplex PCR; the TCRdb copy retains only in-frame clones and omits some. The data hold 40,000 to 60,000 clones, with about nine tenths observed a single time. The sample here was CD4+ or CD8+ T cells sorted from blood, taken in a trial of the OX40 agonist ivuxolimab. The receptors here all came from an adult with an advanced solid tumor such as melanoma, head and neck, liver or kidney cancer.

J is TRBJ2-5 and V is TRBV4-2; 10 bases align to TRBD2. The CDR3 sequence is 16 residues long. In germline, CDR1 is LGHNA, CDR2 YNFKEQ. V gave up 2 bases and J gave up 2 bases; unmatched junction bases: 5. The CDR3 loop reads CASSQNPGLAQETQYF. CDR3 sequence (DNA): TGTGCCAGCAGCCAAAATCCGGGACTAGCGCAAGAGACCCAGTACTTC.

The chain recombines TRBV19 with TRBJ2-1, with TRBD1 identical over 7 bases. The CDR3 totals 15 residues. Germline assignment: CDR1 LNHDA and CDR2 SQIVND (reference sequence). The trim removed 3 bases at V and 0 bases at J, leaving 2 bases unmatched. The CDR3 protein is CASSIQGVSYNEQFF. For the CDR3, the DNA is TGTGCCAGTAGTATTCAGGGGGTCTCCTACAATGAGCAGTTCTTC.

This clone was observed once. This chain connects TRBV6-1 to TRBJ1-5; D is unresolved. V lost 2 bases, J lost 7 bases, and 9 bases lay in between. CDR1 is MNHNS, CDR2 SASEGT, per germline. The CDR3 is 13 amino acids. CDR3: CASSESRGQPQHF. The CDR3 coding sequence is TGTGCCAGCAGTGAATCGCGAGGGCAGCCCCAGCATTTT.